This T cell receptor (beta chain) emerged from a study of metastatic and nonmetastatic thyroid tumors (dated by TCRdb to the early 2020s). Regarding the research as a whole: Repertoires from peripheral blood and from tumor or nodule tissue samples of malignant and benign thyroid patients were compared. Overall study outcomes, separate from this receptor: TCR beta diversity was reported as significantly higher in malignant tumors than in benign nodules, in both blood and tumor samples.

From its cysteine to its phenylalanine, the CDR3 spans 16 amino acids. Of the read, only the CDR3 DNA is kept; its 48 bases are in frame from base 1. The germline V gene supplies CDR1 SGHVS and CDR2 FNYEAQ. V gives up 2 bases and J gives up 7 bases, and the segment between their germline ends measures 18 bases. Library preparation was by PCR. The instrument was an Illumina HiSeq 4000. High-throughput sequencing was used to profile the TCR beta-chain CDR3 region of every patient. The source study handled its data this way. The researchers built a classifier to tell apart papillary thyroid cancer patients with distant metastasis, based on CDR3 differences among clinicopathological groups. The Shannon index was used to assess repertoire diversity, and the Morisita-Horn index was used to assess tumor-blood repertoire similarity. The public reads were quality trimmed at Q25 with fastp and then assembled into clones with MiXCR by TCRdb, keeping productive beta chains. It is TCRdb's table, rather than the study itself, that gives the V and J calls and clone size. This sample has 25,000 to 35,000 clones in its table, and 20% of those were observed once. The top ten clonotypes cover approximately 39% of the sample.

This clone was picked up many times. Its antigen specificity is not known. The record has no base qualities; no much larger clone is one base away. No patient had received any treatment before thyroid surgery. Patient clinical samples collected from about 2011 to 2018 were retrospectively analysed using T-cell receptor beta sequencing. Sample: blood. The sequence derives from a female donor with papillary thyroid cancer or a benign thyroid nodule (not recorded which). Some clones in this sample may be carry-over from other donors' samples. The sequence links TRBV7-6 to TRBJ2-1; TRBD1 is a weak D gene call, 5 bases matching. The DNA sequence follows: TGTGCCAGCAGCTTATCTTTCTCACGAGCAGGGAATGAGCAGTTCTTC. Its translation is CASSLSFSRAGNEQFF.